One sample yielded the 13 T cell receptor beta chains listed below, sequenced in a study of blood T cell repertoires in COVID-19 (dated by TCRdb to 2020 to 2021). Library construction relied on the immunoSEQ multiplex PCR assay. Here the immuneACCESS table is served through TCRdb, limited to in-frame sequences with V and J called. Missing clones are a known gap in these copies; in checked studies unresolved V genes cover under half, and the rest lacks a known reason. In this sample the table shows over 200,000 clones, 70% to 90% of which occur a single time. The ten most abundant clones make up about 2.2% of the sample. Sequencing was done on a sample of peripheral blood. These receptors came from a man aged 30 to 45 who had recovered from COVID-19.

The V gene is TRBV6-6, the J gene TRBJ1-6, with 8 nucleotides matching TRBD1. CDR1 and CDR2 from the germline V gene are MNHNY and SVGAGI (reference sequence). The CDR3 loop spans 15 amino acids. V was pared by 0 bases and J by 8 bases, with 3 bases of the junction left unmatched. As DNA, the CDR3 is TGTGCCAGCAGTTACTCCGGGACAGGTGATTCACCCCTCCACTTT. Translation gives CASSYSGTGDSPLHF.

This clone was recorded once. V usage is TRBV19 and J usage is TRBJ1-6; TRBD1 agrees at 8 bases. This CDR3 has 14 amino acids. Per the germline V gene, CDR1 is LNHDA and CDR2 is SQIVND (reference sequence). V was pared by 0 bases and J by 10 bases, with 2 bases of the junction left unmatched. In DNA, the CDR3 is TGTGCCAGTAGTATAGAGGACAGGGCCTCACCCCTCCACTTT. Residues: CASSIEDRASPLHF.

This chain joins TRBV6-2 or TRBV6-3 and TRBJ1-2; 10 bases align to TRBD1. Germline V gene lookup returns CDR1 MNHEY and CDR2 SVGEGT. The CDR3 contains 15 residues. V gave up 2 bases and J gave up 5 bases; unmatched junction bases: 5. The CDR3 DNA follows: TGTGCCAGCAGTTACGCGCGACAGGGGGCTTATGGCTACACCTTC. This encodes CASSYARQGAYGYTF.

The CDR3 is CASSQTGVSEQFF. The CDR3 nucleotides are TGTGCCAGCAGCCAAACAGGGGTGAGTGAGCAGTTCTTC. The genes are TRBV11-2 and TRBJ2-1, with 7 bases identical to TRBD1. CDR3 size: 13 residues. The germline CDR1 and CDR2 sequences are SGHAT and FQNNGV. Unmatched junction bases numbered 7, after V lost 5 bases and J lost 9 bases.

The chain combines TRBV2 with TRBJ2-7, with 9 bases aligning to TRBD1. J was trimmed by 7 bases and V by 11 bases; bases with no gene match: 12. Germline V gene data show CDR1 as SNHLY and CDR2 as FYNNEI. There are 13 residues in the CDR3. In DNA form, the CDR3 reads TGTGCCGGCCCGGGACAGGGACCCGTAGAGCAGTACTTC. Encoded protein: CAGPGQGPVEQYF.

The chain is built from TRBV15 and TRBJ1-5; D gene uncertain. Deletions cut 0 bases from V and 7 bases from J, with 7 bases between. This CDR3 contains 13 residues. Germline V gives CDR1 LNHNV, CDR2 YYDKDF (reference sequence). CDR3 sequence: CATSRDLGQPQHF. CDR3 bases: TGTGCCACCAGCAGAGATTTGGGCCAGCCCCAGCATTTT.

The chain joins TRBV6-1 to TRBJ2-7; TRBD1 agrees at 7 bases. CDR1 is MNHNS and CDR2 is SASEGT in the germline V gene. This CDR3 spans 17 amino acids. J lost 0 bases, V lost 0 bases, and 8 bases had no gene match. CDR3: CASSEARLGQSSYEQYF. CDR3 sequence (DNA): TGTGCCAGCAGTGAAGCGCGTTTGGGACAGTCCTCCTACGAGCAGTACTTC.

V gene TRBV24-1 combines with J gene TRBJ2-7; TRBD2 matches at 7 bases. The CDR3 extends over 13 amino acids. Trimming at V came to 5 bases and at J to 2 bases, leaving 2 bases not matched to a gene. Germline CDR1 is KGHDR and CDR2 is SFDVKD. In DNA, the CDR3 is TGTGCCACCAGTGCTGGGGGGGCCTACGAGCAGTACTTC. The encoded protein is CATSAGGAYEQYF.

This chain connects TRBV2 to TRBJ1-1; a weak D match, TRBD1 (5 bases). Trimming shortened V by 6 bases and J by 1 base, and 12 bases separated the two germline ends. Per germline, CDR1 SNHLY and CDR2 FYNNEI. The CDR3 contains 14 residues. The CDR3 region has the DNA TGTGCCAGCAGCGCGTATACAGGGAACACTGAAGCTTTCTTT. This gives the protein CASSAYTGNTEAFF.

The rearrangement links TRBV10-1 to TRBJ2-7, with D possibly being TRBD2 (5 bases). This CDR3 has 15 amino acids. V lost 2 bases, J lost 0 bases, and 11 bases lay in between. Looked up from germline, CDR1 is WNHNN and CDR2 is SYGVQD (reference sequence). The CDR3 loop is CASSELSTSSYEQYF. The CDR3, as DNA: TGCGCCAGCAGTGAGCTGAGCACTAGCTCCTACGAGCAGTACTTC.

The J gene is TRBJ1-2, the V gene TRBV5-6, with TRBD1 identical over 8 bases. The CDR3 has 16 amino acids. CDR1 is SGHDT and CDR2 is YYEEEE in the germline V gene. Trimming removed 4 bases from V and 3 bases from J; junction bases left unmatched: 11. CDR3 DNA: TGTGCCAGCAGCCCCCTCGGACAGGGCGACGACTATGGCTACACCTTC. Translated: CASSPLGQGDDYGYTF. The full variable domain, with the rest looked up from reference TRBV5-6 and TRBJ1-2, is DAGVTQSPTHLIKTRGQQVTLRCSPKSGHDTVSWYQQALGQGPQFIFQYYEEEERQRGNFPDRFSGHQFPNYSSELNVNALLLGDSALYLCASSPLGQGDDYGYTFGSGTRLTVV.

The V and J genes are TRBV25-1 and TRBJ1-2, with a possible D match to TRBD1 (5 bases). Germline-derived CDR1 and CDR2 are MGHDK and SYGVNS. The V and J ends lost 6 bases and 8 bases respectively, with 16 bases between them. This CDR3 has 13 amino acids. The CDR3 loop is CASRGQVSMGYTF. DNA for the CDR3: TGTGCCAGCAGGGGGCAGGTTTCTATGGGCTACACCTTC.

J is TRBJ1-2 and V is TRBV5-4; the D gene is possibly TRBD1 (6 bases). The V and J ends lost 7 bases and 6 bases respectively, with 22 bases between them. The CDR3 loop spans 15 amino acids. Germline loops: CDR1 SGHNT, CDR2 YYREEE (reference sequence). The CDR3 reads CASGRTGGRGNGYTF. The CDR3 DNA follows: TGTGCCAGCGGCCGGACGGGGGGCAGAGGGAATGGCTACACCTTC. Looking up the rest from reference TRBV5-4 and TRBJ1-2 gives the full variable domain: ETGVTQSPTHLIKTRGQQVTLRCSSQSGHNTVSWYQQALGQGPQFIFQYYREEENGRGNFPPRFSGLQFPNYSSELNVNALELDDSALYLCASGRTGGRGNGYTFGSGTRLTVV.